These T cell receptor beta chains were read from a single sample in a study of PD-L1 blockade in urothelial cancer. Generated by immunoSEQ multiplex PCR, the TCRdb table keeps only in-frame clones and is missing some. The repertoire holds 70,000 or so clones, about nine tenths seen once, with roughly 4.7% in the top ten. The material sequenced was PBMCs, taken around atezolizumab (anti-PD-L1) treatment. These receptor sequences come from a man between 65 and 85 years old with urothelial cancer. CDR3s include the opening cysteine and the closing phenylalanine or tryptophan. Clone size appears in some rows only: once, few, many, or a class for an expanded clone.

cdr3_length	v_call	clone_size	j_call	cdr3_aa
15	TRBV5-1	-	TRBJ2-2	CASSFRDRSTGELFF
14	TRBV27	-	TRBJ2-7	CASSLIRASDEQYF
13	TRBV6-1	-	TRBJ1-4	CASSAQGYEKLFF
15	TRBV9	-	TRBJ2-1	CASSGGLVAHNEQFF
19	TRBV4-2	-	TRBJ1-5	CASSPLLRTGRVGNQPQHF
14	TRBV9	-	TRBJ2-1	CASSPRGAGNEQFF
15	TRBV5-1	-	TRBJ2-1	CASGSSSLAAGEQFF
11	TRBV29-1	-	TRBJ2-7	CRGQKAYEQYF
13	TRBV6-5	-	TRBJ2-7	CASRARVGSEQYF
15	TRBV14	-	TRBJ1-1	CASSQRTGYHTEAFF
17	TRBV7-8	-	TRBJ1-1	CASSLAASVGQNTEAFF
14	TRBV5-6	-	TRBJ1-2	CASSLGRGQGGYTF
15	TRBV7-9	-	TRBJ2-7	CASSRDREFSYEQYF
12	TRBV2	-	TRBJ2-5	CASSGQQETQYF
13	TRBV10-3	-	TRBJ2-7	CAISESNSYEQYF
14	TRBV5-4	-	TRBJ2-7	CASSLRHRLHEQYF
15	TRBV18	-	TRBJ2-7	CASSPPRAGADEQYF
14	TRBV7-9	once	TRBJ2-3	CASSRDTSTDTQYF
13	TRBV6-5	-	TRBJ1-2	CASSPGHNYGYTF
14	TRBV6-1	-	TRBJ1-2	CASSEVARVVGYTF
13	TRBV19	few	TRBJ2-5	CASSQGGGKTQYF
14	TRBV29-1	-	TRBJ2-7	CSVEDRQGGYEQYF
13	TRBV14	-	TRBJ1-3	CASSQERGNTIYF
16	TRBV28	once	TRBJ1-5	CASSFQGVAIYQPQHF
15	TRBV19	-	TRBJ2-2	CASSPTQMNTGELFF
15	TRBV5-4	-	TRBJ2-1	CASSLTSGSFNEQFF
13	TRBV10-2	few	TRBJ2-7	CASRDRGPREQYF
15	TRBV5-4	-	TRBJ1-4	CASSTGGDWNEKLFF
14	TRBV5-4	-	TRBJ2-5	CASSRGTSGTNQYF
15	TRBV10-3	-	TRBJ2-7	CAISGTLKTSYEQYF
14	TRBV5-1	-	TRBJ1-1	CASSRGQGNTEAFF
14	TRBV6-1	-	TRBJ2-7	CASSETRQRGEQYF
15	TRBV5-1	once	TRBJ2-2	CASSLRTQYTGELFF
16	TRBV7-5	-	TRBJ2-1	CVRSLARRGGYNEQFF
14	TRBV27	-	TRBJ2-2	CASSRQVNTGELFF
19	TRBV5-1	once	TRBJ2-5	CASSLVGTSGSPGGETQYF
14	TRBV6-6	-	TRBJ1-1	CASSYSRERTEAFF
14	TRBV19	-	TRBJ2-1	CASSILAGSSEQFF
18	TRBV7-3	-	TRBJ2-3	CASSLTGSRDSSTDTQYF
16	TRBV2	-	TRBJ1-1	CASSGDPLTANTEAFF
14	TRBV7-2	-	TRBJ2-5	CASSLGLVRETQYF
15	TRBV11-2	-	TRBJ2-2	CASSLTGMGTGELFF
16	TRBV14	-	TRBJ2-1	CASSQPPGLLYNEQFF
14	TRBV18	-	TRBJ2-7	CASSPAGTSYEQYF